This T cell receptor (beta chain) came from a study of T-cell memory formation after mild COVID-19. Study results and caveats: Cross-reactive memory seemingly joined, as some responding clones were found in pre-infection memory.

CDR3 length: 15 residues. The germline V and J ends were trimmed by 1 base and 0 bases, with 10 bases remaining between them. The V gene's germline CDR1 is SGHRS and CDR2 YFSETQ. This clonotype was counted only a few times. Antigen: not known. TCRdb itself ran the 5' RACE reads through MiXCR, one entry per CDR3 protein. The profile shows roughly 410,000 distinct CDR3 sequences, roughly a quarter of them singletons. The rearrangement uses TRBV5-1 and TRBJ1-1; the D gene is possibly TRBD1 (6 bases). The origin of this receptor is an adult woman who had mild COVID-19 (a few samples of this study predate the infection). Cell type and time point are not known. Sample: PBMCs or a T cell subset sorted from them (not recorded which). For the CDR3, the DNA is TGCGCCAGCAGCTTGCGGGGGACAATGAACACTGAAGCTTTCTTT. Its translation is CASSLRGTMNTEAFF.